The TCR beta chain described here comes from a study of radiotherapy plus CTLA-4 blockade in lung cancer. A single count supports this clone. Germline V CDR1 and CDR2: MGHRA, YSYEKL. The CDR3 totals 15 residues. V was clipped by 4 bases and J by 5 bases, with 17 bases between them. Repertoires were generated with immunoSEQ multiplex PCR, while TCRdb's copy carries only in-frame clones and drops some. Seen here are 85,000 to 100,000 clones, around 86% observed once, and the top ten hold 16%. The TCR sequence derives from a human donor with non-small cell lung cancer that progressed on radiotherapy plus ipilimumab. Specimen: peripheral blood, collected from a patient treated with radiotherapy plus ipilimumab. This chain links TRBV4-1 with TRBJ1-2; TRBD1 might be the D (6 bases). CDR3 nucleotide sequence: TGCGCCAGCAGCCCGACACCGGGGACAACTTATGGCTACACCTTC. Encoded protein: CASSPTPGTTYGYTF.